These 19 T cell receptor beta chains were all obtained from the same sample, sequenced in a study of CDR3 diversity in severe acne. TCRdb re-derived calls from the PCR reads in MiXCR, one entry per CDR3 protein. The table records 89,000 or so distinct CDR3 sequences, over 45% of them present only once. The source material was blood. These receptors all come from a male donor in good health, serving as a control.

The chain joins TRBV9 to TRBJ2-3; D is uncertain. The length of the CDR3 is 17 residues. Germline V gene data show CDR1 as SGDLS and CDR2 as YYNGEE. Trimming pared 0 bases from V and 0 bases from J, leaving 14 bases between. The CDR3 DNA is TGTGCCAGCAGCGTAGATCGTCCGGATCCAAGCACAGATACGCAGTATTTT. Translated: CASSVDRPDPSTDTQYF.

This clonotype has only a few counts. The chain carries TRBV29-1 and TRBJ2-7; D might be TRBD2 (5 bases). Germline CDR1 and CDR2: SQVTM and ANQGSEA. Trimming stripped 4 bases from V and 3 bases from J, with 13 bases between. This CDR3 spans 13 amino acids. In DNA, the CDR3 is TGCAGCGTTGTGAGGGAACGGGACTACGAGCAGTACTTC. It translates to CSVVRERDYEQYF.

This clonotype has a handful of counts. The chain employs TRBV12-3 or TRBV12-4 and TRBJ2-7; maybe TRBD2 (5 bases). Trimming shortened V by 2 bases and J by 6 bases, and 17 bases separated the two germline ends. The CDR3 contains 15 residues. The CDR3 sequence is CASSLWRQNYREQYF. DNA of the CDR3: TGTGCCAGCAGTTTATGGAGGCAGAACTACCGCGAGCAGTACTTC.

In its sample, this clonotype was seen once. A much larger clone lies one base from this, so it may be a read error. The chain joins TRBV29-1 to TRBJ1-2; 7 bases fit TRBD1. CDR3 size: 13 residues. Germline V gene sequence: CDR1 SQVTM, CDR2 ANQGSEA. CDR3 sequence: CSVMGTANYGYAF. CDR3 in DNA: TGCAGCGTCATGGGGACAGCTAACTATGGCTACGCCTTC. The full variable domain, its missing parts supplied by reference TRBV29-1 and TRBJ1-2, is SAVISQKPSRDICQRGTSLTIQCQVDSQVTMMFWYRQQPGQSLTLIATANQGSEATYESGFVIDKFPISRPNLTFSTLTVSNMSPEDSSIYLCSVMGTANYGYAFGSGTRLTVV.

Regarding this clonotype: The germline gene is not matched at one end of the junction; a read error may be the cause. J is TRBJ1-4 and V is TRBV20-1; unclear D gene. The CDR3 extends over 16 amino acids. Germline CDR1 is DFQATT and CDR2 is SNEGSKA (reference sequence). This CDR3 is CSASQRLAGVEEKLFF. As DNA, the CDR3 is TGCAGTGCTAGCCAACGACTAGCGGGAGTAGAAGAAAAGCTGTTTTTT.

The chain links TRBV6-5 to TRBJ1-5, with 9 positions matching TRBD1. Trimming took 5 bases from V and 6 from J; bases not matched to a gene: 8. Germline CDR1 and CDR2: MNHEY and SVGAGI. The CDR3 has 15 amino acids. This chain's CDR3 is CASSRDRERGQPQHF. DNA for the CDR3: TGTGCCAGCAGTCGGGACAGGGAACGGGGTCAGCCCCAGCATTTT.

V gene TRBV28 combines with J gene TRBJ1-3; D unclear. V gave up 2 bases and J gave up 6 bases, with 8 bases separating them. CDR1 and CDR2 from the germline V gene are MDHEN and SYDVKM. The CDR3 length is 13 residues. In nucleotides, the CDR3 is TGTGCCAGCAGTTTAGATAGGGTAAACACCATATATTTT. Its protein is CASSLDRVNTIYF.

This clonotype rates as medium-sized (0.01 to 0.1%). This rearrangement joins TRBV10-3 to TRBJ2-1; the D call may be TRBD1 or TRBD2 (5 bases each). Trimming took 4 bases from V and 0 from J, leaving 19 bases between them. The germline gives CDR1 ENHRY, CDR2 SYGVKD. This CDR3 spans 18 amino acids. The CDR3 is CAISGSLRAGTSYNEQFF. Written as DNA, the CDR3 is TGTGCCATCAGTGGGTCTCTGAGGGCAGGGACCTCCTACAATGAGCAGTTCTTC.

This chain connects TRBV20-1 to TRBJ1-1; 11 bases align to TRBD1. The V gene's germline CDR1 is DFQATT and CDR2 SNEGSKA (reference sequence). The CDR3 is 16 amino acids. After removal of 0 bases from V and 4 bases from J, the junction contained 7 bases not matched to a gene. As DNA, the CDR3 is TGCAGTGCTAGAGATGGGGAAGGGACAGGGGGCACTGAAGCTTTCTTT. Protein: CSARDGEGTGGTEAFF.

This chain uses TRBV10-3 with TRBJ2-1; D may be TRBD2 (7 bases). V was trimmed by 0 bases and J by 9 bases, leaving 18 bases between them. The CDR3 has 16 amino acids. Germline V lookup: CDR1 ENHRY, CDR2 SYGVKD. The CDR3 nucleotides are TGTGCCATCAGTGAGTCAGGGGGAGGGCCTGGAAGTGAGCAGTTCTTC. It translates to CAISESGGGPGSEQFF.

This clonotype came up many times. The chain couples TRBV2 to TRBJ2-2, with TRBD2 matching 8 bases. Germline V CDR1 and CDR2: SNHLY, FYNNEI. The V and J ends lost 9 bases and 6 bases, in that order; junction bases with no gene match: 12. The CDR3 spans 15 residues. CDR3 bases: TGTGCCAGAAACGAGCCCAGCGGGGGCCCCGGGGAGCTGTTTTTT. The encoded protein is CARNEPSGGPGELFF.

This clonotype was observed at least ten times. V gene TRBV14 combines with J gene TRBJ2-3, with TRBD2 identical over 9 bases. V shed 1 base, J shed 2 bases, and the junction held 4 bases outside the gene matches. This CDR3 has 16 residues. CDR1 is SGHDN, CDR2 FVKESK, per germline. The CDR3 reads CASSQGPSGDTDTQYF. CDR3 DNA sequence: TGTGCCAGCAGCCAAGGCCCTAGCGGGGACACAGATACGCAGTATTTT.

This chain uses TRBV9 with TRBJ2-7; 9 nucleotides agree with TRBD2. Losses at the gene ends were 3 bases for V and 4 bases for J; bases not matched to a gene: 5. This CDR3 is built from 14 residues. Germline V gives CDR1 SGDLS, CDR2 YYNGEE. CDR3 sequence reads: CASSARLAAYEQYF. CDR3 in DNA: TGTGCCAGCAGCGCCAGACTAGCGGCTTACGAGCAGTACTTC.

Only a few counts were recorded for this clonotype. V and J are TRBV30 and TRBJ2-1, with TRBD2 matching 16 bases. After removal of 3 bases from V and 7 bases from J, the junction contained 0 bases not matched to a gene. Germline V gives CDR1 GTSNPN, CDR2 SVGIG (reference sequence). The CDR3 runs 14 residues. CDR3 protein: CAWRGLAGGNEQFF. The CDR3 region has the DNA TGTGCCTGGAGGGGACTAGCGGGAGGGAATGAGCAGTTCTTC.

This clonotype was recorded many times. The genes are TRBV9 and TRBJ2-1; 8 nucleotides line up with TRBD2. The CDR3 length is 16 residues. The trim removed 4 bases at V and 7 bases at J, leaving 13 bases unmatched. Germline V gives CDR1 SGDLS, CDR2 YYNGEE. CDR3 in amino acids: CASSPTGGGGVNEQFF. As DNA, the CDR3 is TGTGCCAGCAGCCCAACCGGGGGGGGGGGAGTGAATGAGCAGTTCTTC.

Here the CDR3 reads CASRRGGNEQFF. The CDR3 coding sequence is TGTGCCAGTCGAAGAGGGGGCAATGAGCAGTTCTTC. The V gene is TRBV19, the J gene TRBJ2-1; D perhaps matches TRBD1 (6 bases). CDR1 and CDR2 from the germline V gene are LNHDA and SQIVND (reference sequence). The CDR3 has 12 residues. The V end lost 8 bases, the J end lost 6 bases, and 11 bases lay between the germline ends.

This clonotype was seen many times. The chain recombines TRBV4-1 with TRBJ2-3; D may be TRBD1 or TRBD2 (5 bases each). CDR1 is MGHRA, CDR2 YSYEKL, per germline. This CDR3 contains 14 residues. V lost 4 bases, J lost 3 bases, and 11 bases lay in between. This chain's CDR3 is CASSRTEGTDTQYF. The DNA of the CDR3 is TGCGCCAGCAGCCGAACCGAGGGGACAGATACGCAGTATTTT.

The J gene is TRBJ1-5, the V gene TRBV2, with D unresolved. The V and J ends lost 4 bases and 0 bases respectively, with 10 bases between them. Looked up from germline, CDR1 is SNHLY and CDR2 is FYNNEI. The CDR3 runs 15 residues. CDR3 loop: CASSGTSHSNQPQHF. In DNA, the CDR3 is TGTGCCAGCAGTGGTACCAGCCATAGCAATCAGCCCCAGCATTTT. Full variable domain (rest looked up from reference TRBV2 and TRBJ1-5): EPEVTQTPSHQVTQMGQEVILRCVPISNHLYFYWYRQILGQKVEFLVSFYNNEISEKSEIFDDQFSVERPDGSNFTLKIRSTKLEDSAMYFCASSGTSHSNQPQHFGDGTRLSIL.

This clonotype was seen a handful of times. V is TRBV29-1 and J is TRBJ1-2; tentative D call: TRBD1 (5 bases). V was trimmed by 3 bases and J by 6 bases, leaving 14 bases between them. CDR3 length: 13 amino acids. Germline V CDR1 and CDR2: SQVTM, ANQGSEA. CDR3 sequence reads: CSVDPGLNDGYTF. DNA for the CDR3: TGCAGCGTTGATCCGGGACTCAACGATGGCTACACCTTC.